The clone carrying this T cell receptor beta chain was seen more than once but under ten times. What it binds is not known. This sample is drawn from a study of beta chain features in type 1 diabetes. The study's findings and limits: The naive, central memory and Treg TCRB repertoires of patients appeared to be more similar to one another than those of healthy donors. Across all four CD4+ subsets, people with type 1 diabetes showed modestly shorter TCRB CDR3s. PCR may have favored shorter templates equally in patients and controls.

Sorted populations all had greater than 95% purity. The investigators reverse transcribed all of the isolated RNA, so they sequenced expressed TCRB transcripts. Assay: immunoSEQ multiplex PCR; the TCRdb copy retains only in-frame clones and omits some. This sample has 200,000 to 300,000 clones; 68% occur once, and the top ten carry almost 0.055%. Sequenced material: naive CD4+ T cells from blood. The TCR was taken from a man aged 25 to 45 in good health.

In nucleotides, the CDR3 is TGCAGCGCCGTTCGGGACAGTACCTACGAGCAGTACTTC. Translating gives CSAVRDSTYEQYF. This chain uses TRBV29-1 with TRBJ2-7, with 7 bases that match TRBD1. J gave up 2 bases and V 7 bases, and 8 bases lay outside the gene matches. The CDR3 loop spans 13 amino acids. From germline, CDR1 is SQVTM and CDR2 ANQGSEA.